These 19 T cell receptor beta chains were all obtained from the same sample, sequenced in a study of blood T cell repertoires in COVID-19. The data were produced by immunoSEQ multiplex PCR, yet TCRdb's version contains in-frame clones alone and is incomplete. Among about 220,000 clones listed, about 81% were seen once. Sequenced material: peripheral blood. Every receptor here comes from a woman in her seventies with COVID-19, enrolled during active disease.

CDR3 residues: CASRAAGGVNQPQHF. In DNA form, the CDR3 reads TGTGCCAGCAGAGCCGCAGGGGGTGTTAATCAGCCCCAGCATTTT. This chain uses TRBV28 with TRBJ1-5, with 7 bases matching TRBD1. There are 15 residues in the CDR3. The V and J ends lost 6 bases and 4 bases, in that order; junction bases with no gene match: 9. Germline CDR1 reads MDHEN; CDR2 reads SYDVKM. The whole variable domain, filled in from reference TRBV28 and TRBJ1-5, reads DVKVTQSSRYLVKRTGEKVFLECVQDMDHENMFWYRQDPGLGLRLIYFSYDVKMKEKGDIPEGYSVSREKKERFSLILESASTNQTSMYLCASRAAGGVNQPQHFGDGTRLSIL.

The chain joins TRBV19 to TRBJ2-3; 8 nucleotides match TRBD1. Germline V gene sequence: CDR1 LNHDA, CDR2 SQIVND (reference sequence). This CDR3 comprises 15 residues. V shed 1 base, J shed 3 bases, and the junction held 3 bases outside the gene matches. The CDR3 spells CASSIGQGLTDTQYF. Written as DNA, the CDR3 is TGTGCCAGTAGTATAGGACAGGGGTTGACAGATACGCAGTATTTT.

The CDR3 DNA reads TGTGCCAGCACCGGTAGCGGTGAAGGCTCCAATGAGCAGTTCTTC. Translating gives CASTGSGEGSNEQFF. The V call is TRBV28, the J call TRBJ2-1; D possibly corresponds to TRBD2 (6 bases). The CDR3 runs 15 residues. V was shortened by 7 bases and J by 6 bases, with 19 bases between the two germline ends. Germline values: CDR1 MDHEN, CDR2 SYDVKM.

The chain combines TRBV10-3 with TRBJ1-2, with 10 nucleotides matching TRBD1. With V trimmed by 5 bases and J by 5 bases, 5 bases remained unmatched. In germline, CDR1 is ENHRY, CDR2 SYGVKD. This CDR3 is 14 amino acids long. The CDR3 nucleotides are TGTGCCATCAGTCCCGGGACAGGGGAGTATGGCTACACCTTC. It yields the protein CAISPGTGEYGYTF.

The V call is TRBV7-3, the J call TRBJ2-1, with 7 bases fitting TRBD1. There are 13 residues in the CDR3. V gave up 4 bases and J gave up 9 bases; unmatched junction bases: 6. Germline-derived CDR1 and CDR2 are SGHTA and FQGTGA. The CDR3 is CASSSYRGGEQFF. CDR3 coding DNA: TGTGCCAGCAGCTCCTACAGGGGTGGTGAGCAGTTCTTC.

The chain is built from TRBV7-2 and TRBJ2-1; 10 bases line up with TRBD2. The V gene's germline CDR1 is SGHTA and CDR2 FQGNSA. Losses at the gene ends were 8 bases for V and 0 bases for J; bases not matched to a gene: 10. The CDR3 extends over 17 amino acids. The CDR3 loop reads CASVGAGGASSYNEQFF. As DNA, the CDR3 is TGTGCCAGCGTGGGAGCGGGAGGGGCGAGCTCCTACAATGAGCAGTTCTTC.

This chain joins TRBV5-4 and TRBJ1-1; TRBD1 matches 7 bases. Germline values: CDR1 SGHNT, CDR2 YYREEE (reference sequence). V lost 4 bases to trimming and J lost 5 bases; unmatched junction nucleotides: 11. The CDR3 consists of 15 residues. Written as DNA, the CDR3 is TGTGCCAGCAGCATAAGGGACAGACCCATTACTGAAGCTTTCTTT. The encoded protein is CASSIRDRPITEAFF.

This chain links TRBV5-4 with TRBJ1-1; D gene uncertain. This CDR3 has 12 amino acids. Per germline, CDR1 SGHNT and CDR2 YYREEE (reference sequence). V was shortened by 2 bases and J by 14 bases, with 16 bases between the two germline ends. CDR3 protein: CASSFGQNVWFF. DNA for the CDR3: TGTGCCAGCAGCTTTGGCCAAAACGTATGGTTCTTT.

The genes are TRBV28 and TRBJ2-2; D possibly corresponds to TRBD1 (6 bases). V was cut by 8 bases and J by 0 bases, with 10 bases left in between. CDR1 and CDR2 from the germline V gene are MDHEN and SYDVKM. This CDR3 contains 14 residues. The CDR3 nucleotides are TGTGCCAGCGGCGGACAGCCGAACACCGGGGAGCTGTTTTTT. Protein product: CASGGQPNTGELFF.

Written as DNA, the CDR3 is TGCAGCGTTTTTGACTCGAATGGCTACACCTTC. Translating gives CSVFDSNGYTF. The chain carries TRBV29-1 and TRBJ1-2; D is uncertain. In germline, CDR1 is SQVTM, CDR2 ANQGSEA. The CDR3 consists of 11 residues. V lost 5 bases, J lost 6 bases, and 10 bases lay in between.

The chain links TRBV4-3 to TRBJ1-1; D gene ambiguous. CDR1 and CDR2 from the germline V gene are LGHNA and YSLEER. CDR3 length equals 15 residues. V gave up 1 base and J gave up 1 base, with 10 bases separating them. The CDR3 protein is CASSQGGLTNTEAFF. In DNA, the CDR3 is TGCGCCAGCAGCCAAGGCGGGCTTACGAACACTGAAGCTTTCTTT.

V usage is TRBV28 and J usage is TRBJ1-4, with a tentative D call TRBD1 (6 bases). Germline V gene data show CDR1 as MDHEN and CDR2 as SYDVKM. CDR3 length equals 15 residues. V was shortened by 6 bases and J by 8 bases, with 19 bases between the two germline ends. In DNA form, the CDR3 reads TGTGCCAGCAGGCCACAGGGTTCGAGTAGGGAAAAACTGTTTTTT. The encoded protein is CASRPQGSSREKLFF.

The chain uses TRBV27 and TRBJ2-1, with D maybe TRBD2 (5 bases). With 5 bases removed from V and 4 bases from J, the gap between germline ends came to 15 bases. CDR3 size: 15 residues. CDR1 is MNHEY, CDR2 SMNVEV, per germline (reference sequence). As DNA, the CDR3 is TGTGCCAGCAGTATACGGGGAGAATTTTACAATGAGCAGTTCTTC. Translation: CASSIRGEFYNEQFF.

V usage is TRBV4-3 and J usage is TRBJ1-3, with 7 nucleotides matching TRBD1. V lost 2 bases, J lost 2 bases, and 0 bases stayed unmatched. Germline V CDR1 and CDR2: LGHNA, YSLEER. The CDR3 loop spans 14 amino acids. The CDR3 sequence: CASSQQGAGNTIYF. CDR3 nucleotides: TGCGCCAGCAGCCAACAGGGGGCTGGAAACACCATATATTTT.

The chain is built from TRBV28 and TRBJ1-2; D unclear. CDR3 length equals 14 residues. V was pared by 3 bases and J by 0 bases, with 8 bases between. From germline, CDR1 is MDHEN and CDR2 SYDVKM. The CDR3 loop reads CASSLYKANYGYTF. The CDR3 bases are TGTGCCAGCAGTTTGTACAAAGCTAACTATGGCTACACCTTC.

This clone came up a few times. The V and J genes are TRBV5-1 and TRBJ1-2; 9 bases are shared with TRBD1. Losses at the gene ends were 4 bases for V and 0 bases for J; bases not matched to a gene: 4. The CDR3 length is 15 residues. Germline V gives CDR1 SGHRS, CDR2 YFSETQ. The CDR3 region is CASSGGQGANYGYTF. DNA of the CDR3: TGCGCCAGCAGCGGGGGACAGGGCGCTAACTATGGCTACACCTTC.

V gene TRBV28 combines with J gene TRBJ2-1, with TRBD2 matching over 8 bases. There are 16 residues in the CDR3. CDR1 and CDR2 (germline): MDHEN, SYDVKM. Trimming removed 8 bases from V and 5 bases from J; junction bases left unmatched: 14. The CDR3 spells CASVRFGAAGDNEQFF. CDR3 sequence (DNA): TGTGCCAGCGTTCGGTTTGGAGCAGCGGGAGACAATGAGCAGTTCTTC.

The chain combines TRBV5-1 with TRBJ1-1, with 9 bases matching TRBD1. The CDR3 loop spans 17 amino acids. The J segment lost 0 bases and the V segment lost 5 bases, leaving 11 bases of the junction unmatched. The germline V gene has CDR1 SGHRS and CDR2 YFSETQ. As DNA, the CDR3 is TGCGCCAGCAGTACAAAGCCGGGACAGGGAGTGAACACTGAAGCTTTCTTT. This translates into CASSTKPGQGVNTEAFF.

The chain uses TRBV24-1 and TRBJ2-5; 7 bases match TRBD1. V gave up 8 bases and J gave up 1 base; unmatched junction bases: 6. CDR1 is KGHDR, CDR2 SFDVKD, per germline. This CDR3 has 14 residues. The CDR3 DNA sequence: TGTGCCACCACCTCCAGGGACAGCCAAGAGACCCAGTACTTC. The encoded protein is CATTSRDSQETQYF.